The rows below give T cell receptor beta chains drawn from one sample of a study of cytomegalovirus exposure and HLA in healthy donors. The protocol was immunoSEQ multiplex PCR, while the TCRdb copy is restricted to in-frame clones and leaves out a portion. This sample has around 86,000 clones, with 77% found just once. Sequencing was carried out using PBMCs. The receptors stem from a man aged 50 to 59 in good health and CMV-seropositive. CDR3s include the opening cysteine and the closing phenylalanine or tryptophan. D genes are given only for firm matches. Part of the rows lack a size; the others show once, few, many or a class for expanded clones.

d_call | j_call | v_call | clone_size | cdr3_nt | cdr3_aa
. | TRBJ1-1 | TRBV7-9 | . | TGTGCCAGCAGCCCTTCTGGGCGAAACACTGAAGCTTTCTTT | CASSPSGRNTEAFF
. | TRBJ1-1 | TRBV5-5 | . | TGTGCCAGCAGCTTGGCAGGGAACACTGAAGCTTTCTTT | CASSLAGNTEAFF
TRBD1 | TRBJ2-5 | TRBV7-3 | . | TGTGCCAGCAGCCCAGGACAGGGATTTTCGTCGGAGACCCAGTACTTC | CASSPGQGFSSETQYF
. | TRBJ1-1 | TRBV7-6 | . | TGTGCCAGCAGCTTAGCGAGTCACACTGAAGCTTTCTTT | CASSLASHTEAFF
TRBD2 | TRBJ2-7 | TRBV11-3 | . | TGTGCCAGCAGCCCCCCCGCCGGGACTAGCGGCAAACCGTACGAGCAGTACTTC | CASSPPAGTSGKPYEQYF
TRBD1 | TRBJ2-7 | TRBV27 | . | TGTGCCAGCCAGCTGGGACAGGGAGCCTACGAGCAGTACTTC | CASQLGQGAYEQYF
. | TRBJ2-3 | TRBV30 | once | TGTGCCGGAAGTGCGGGGTACACAGATACGCAGTATTTT | CAGSAGYTDTQYF
. | TRBJ2-2 | TRBV9 | . | TGTGCCAGCAGCGTCGGGACTGGTGTCGCCGGGGAGCTGTTTTTT | CASSVGTGVAGELFF
TRBD1 | TRBJ1-2 | TRBV6-5 | . | TGTGCCAGCAGTTCGACAGGGGCGGATGGCTACACCTTC | CASSSTGADGYTF
TRBD2 | TRBJ2-7 | TRBV7-3 | . | TGTGCCAGCAGCCCAGGGACTAGCCTCCACGAGCAGTACTTC | CASSPGTSLHEQYF
TRBD2 | TRBJ2-7 | TRBV13 | . | TGTGCCAGCAGCCCGGTGGCGGGAGACTACGAGCAGTACTTC | CASSPVAGDYEQYF
. | TRBJ2-7 | TRBV7-9 | . | TGTTCCAGCACCCTCGACGGGGGATCCCACGAGCAGTACTTC | CSSTLDGGSHEQYF
TRBD1 | TRBJ2-7 | TRBV7-3 | . | TGTGCCAGCAGCTTATTTTCGGGACAGAACTACGAGCAGTACTTC | CASSLFSGQNYEQYF
TRBD2 | TRBJ2-3 | TRBV14 | once | TGTGCCAGCAGCCAACTAGCGGGACACACAGATACGCAGTATTTT | CASSQLAGHTDTQYF
. | TRBJ2-7 | TRBV5-6 | . | TGTGCCAGCAGCTTGTTCACAGGGCAATACTCCTACGAGCAGTACTTC | CASSLFTGQYSYEQYF
. | TRBJ2-1 | TRBV25-1 | . | TGTGCCAGCAGTCCGATAGCCCCCCAGCAGTTCTTC | CASSPIAPQQFF
TRBD1 | TRBJ1-4 | TRBV30 | few | TGTGCCTGGACATTCGGACAGGGGTCTCCAAACGAAAAACTGTTTTTT | CAWTFGQGSPNEKLFF